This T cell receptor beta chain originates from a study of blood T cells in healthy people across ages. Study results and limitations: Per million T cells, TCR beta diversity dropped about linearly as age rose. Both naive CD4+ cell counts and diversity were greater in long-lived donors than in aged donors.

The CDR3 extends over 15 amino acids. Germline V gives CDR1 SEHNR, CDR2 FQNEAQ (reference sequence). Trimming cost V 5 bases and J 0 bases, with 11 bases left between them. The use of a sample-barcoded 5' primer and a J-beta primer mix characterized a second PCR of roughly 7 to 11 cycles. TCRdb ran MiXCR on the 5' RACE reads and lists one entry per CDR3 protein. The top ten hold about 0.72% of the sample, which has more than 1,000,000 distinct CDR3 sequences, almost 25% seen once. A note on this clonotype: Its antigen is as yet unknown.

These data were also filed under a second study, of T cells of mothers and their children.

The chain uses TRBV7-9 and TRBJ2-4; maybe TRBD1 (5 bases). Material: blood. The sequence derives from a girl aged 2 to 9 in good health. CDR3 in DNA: TGTGCCAGCAGCCTTACGGACACAGCCAAAAACATTCAGTACTTC. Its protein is CASSLTDTAKNIQYF.